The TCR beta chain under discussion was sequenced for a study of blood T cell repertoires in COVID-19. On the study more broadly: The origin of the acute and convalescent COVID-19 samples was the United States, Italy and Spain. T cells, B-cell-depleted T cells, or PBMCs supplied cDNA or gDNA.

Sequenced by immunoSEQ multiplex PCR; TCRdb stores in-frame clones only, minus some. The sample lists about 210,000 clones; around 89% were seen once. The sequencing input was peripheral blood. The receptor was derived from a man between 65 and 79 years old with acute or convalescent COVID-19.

In DNA, the CDR3 is TGTGCCAGTAGTATAGCAGGCACTAACTATGGCTACACCTTC. Encoded protein: CASSIAGTNYGYTF. The chain carries TRBV19 and TRBJ1-2; D is undetermined. V was shortened by 1 base and J by 0 bases, with 6 bases between the two germline ends. The CDR3 has 14 amino acids. Per germline, CDR1 LNHDA and CDR2 SQIVND (reference sequence).